The present T cell receptor beta chain was sequenced within a study of breast tumors, draining lymph nodes, adjacent tissues. TCRdb itself ran the multiplex PCR reads through MiXCR, one entry per CDR3 protein. The repertoire holds 83,000 or so distinct CDR3 sequences, with roughly a fifth as singletons. The lymph nodes were axillary draining lymph nodes from breast cancer patients. As concerns this clonotype: Its antigen is not known.

Study-wide findings and caveats: Tumor repertoires ranked between lymph nodes and nontumor tissue in diversity, with V and J gene preferences. Tumor and nontumor repertoires were significantly more similar in luminal-like than in basal-like breast cancer. That most tumor T cells come from lymph nodes remained unproven.

The receptor's source is a female donor with breast cancer. Some clones in this sample may be carry-over from other donors' samples. Sequencing used axillary lymph node tissue.

The CDR3: CASSLEGFGTEAFF. CDR3 nucleotide sequence: TGTGCCAGCAGTTTAGAGGGATTTGGCACTGAAGCTTTCTTT. The chain couples TRBV6-1 to TRBJ1-1; D is uncertain. There are 14 residues in the CDR3. V lost 5 bases to trimming and J lost 4 bases, with 14 bases between them. CDR1 is MNHNS and CDR2 is SASEGT in the germline V gene.